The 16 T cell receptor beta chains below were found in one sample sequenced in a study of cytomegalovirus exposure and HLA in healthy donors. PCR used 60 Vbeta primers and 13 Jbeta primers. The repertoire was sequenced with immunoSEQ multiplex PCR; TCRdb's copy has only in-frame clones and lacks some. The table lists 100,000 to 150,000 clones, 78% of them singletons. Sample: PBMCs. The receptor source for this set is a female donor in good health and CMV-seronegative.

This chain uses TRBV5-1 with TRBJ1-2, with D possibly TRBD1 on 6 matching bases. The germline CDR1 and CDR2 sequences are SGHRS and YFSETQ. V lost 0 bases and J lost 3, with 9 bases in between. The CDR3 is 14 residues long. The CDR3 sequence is CASSLGTDHYGYTF. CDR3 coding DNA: TGCGCCAGCAGCTTGGGGACAGACCACTATGGCTACACCTTC.

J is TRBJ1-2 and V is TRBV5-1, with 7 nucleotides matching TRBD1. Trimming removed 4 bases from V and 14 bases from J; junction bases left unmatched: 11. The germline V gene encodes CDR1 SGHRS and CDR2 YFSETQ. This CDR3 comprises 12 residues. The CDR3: CASSENRDRTTF. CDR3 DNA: TGCGCCAGCAGCGAGAACAGGGACAGAACTACCTTC.

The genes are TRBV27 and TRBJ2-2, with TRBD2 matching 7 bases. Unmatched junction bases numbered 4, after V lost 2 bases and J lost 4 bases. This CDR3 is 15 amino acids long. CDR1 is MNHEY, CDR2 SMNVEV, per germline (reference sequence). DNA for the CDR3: TGTGCCAGCAGTTTAACTAGCGCCGCCACCGGGGAGCTGTTTTTT. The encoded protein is CASSLTSAATGELFF.

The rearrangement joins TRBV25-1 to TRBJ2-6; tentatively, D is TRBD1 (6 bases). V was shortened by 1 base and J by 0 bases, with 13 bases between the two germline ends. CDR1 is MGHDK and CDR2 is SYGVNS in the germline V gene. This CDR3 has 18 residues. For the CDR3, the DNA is TGTGCCAGCAGTGAATCTGGGACACTTTACTCTGGGGCCAACGTCCTGACTTTC. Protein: CASSESGTLYSGANVLTF.

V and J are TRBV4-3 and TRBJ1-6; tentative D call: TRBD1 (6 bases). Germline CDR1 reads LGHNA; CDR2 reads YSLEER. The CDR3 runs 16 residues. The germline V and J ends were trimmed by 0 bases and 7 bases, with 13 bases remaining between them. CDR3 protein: CASSQDGGRVNSPLHF. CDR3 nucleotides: TGCGCCAGCAGCCAAGATGGGGGCAGGGTCAATTCACCCCTCCACTTT.

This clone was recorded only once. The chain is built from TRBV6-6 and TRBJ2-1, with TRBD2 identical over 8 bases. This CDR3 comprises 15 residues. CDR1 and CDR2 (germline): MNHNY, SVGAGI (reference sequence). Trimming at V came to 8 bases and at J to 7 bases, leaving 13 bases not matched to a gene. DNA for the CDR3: TGTGCCAGCGGGGGGGCGGCCGGGACTAGGAATGAGCAGTTCTTC. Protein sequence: CASGGAAGTRNEQFF.

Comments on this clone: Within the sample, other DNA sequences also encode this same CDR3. The CDR3 spells CSVQAGRAYEQYF. The CDR3 DNA follows: TGCAGCGTTCAAGCGGGAAGAGCCTACGAGCAGTACTTC. The chain uses TRBV29-1 and TRBJ2-7, with 7 nucleotides matching TRBD2. The trim removed 5 bases at V and 2 bases at J, leaving 6 bases unmatched. The germline CDR1 and CDR2 sequences are SQVTM and ANQGSEA. The CDR3 extends over 13 amino acids.

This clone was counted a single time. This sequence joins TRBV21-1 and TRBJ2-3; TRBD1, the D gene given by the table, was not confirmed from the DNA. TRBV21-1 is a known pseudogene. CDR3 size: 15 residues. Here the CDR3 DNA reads TGTGCCAGCAGCACACCGGGACAGCTCACAAATACGCAGTATTTT. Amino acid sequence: CASSTPGQLTNTQYF.

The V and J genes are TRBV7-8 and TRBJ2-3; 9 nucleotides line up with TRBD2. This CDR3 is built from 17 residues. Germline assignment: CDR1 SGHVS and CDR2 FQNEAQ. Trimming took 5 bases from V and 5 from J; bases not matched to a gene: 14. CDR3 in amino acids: CASSRSGRTHVGDTQYF. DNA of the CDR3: TGTGCCAGCAGCCGTAGCGGGAGAACTCATGTGGGAGATACGCAGTATTTT.

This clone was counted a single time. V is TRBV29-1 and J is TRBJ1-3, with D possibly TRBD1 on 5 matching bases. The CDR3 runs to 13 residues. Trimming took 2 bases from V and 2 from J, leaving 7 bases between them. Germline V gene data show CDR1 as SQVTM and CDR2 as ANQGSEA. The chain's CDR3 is CSVEKGTGNTIYF. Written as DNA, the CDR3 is TGCAGCGTTGAAAAGGGGACTGGAAACACCATATATTTT. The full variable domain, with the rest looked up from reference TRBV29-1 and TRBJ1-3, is SAVISQKPSRDICQRGTSLTIQCQVDSQVTMMFWYRQQPGQSLTLIATANQGSEATYESGFVIDKFPISRPNLTFSTLTVSNMSPEDSSIYLCSVEKGTGNTIYFGEGSWLTVV.

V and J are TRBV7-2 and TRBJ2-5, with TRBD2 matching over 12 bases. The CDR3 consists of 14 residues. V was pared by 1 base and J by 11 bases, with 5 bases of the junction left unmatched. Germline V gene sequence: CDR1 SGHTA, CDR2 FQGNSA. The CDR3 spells CASSLVASGREQYF. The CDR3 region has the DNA TGTGCCAGCAGCTTAGTTGCTAGCGGGAGGGAGCAGTACTTC.

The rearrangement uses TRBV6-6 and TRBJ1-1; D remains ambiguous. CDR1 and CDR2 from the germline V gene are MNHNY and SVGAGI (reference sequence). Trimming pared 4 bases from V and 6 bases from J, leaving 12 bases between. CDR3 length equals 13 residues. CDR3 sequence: CASSSREGAEAFF. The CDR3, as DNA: TGTGCCAGCAGTTCTCGGGAGGGAGCTGAAGCTTTCTTT.

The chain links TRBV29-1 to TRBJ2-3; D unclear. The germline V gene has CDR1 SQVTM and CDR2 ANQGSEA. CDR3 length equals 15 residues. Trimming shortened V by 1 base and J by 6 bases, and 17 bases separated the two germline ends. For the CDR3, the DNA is TGCAGCGTTGAAGGGATAGCTTTAGATTTTGATACGCAGTATTTT. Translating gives CSVEGIALDFDTQYF.

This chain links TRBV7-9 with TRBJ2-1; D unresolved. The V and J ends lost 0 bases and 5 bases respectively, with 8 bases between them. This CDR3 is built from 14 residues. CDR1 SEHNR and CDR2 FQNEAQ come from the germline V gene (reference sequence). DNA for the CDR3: TGTGCCAGCAGCTTAGCACTATCCCACAATGAGCAGTTCTTC. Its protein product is CASSLALSHNEQFF. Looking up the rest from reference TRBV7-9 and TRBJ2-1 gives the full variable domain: DTGVSQNPRHKITKRGQNVTFRCDPISEHNRLYWYRQTLGQGPEFLTYFQNEAQLEKSRLLSDRFSAERPKGSFSTLEIQRTEQGDSAMYLCASSLALSHNEQFFGPGTRLTVL.

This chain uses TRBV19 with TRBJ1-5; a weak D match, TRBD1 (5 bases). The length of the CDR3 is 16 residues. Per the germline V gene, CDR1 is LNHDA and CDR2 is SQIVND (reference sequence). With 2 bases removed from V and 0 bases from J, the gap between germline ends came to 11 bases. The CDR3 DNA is TGTGCCAGTAGTATAAGGGGCCCGTATAGCAATCAGCCCCAGCATTTT. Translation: CASSIRGPYSNQPQHF.

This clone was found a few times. The CDR3 DNA reads TGCGCCAGCAGCCAAACTGCGGGAGACAGGGGTAATGAGCAGTTCTTC. It codes for CASSQTAGDRGNEQFF. The gene calls are TRBV4-1 and TRBJ2-1; tentatively, D is TRBD1 (8 bases). V dropped 2 bases and J dropped 7 bases, with 18 bases sitting between them. Germline loops: CDR1 MGHRA, CDR2 YSYEKL. CDR3 length equals 16 residues.